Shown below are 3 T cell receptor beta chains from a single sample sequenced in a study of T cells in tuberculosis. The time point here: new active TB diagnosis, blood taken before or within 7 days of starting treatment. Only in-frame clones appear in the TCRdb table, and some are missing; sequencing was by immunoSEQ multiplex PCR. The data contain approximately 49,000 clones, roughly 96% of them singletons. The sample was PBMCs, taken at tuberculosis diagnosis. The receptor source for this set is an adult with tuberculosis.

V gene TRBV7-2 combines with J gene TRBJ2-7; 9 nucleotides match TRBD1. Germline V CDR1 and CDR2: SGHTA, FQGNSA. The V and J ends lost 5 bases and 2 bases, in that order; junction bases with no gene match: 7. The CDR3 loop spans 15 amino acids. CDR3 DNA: TGTGCCAGCAGCACCGGACAGGGGAAGACCTACGAGCAGTACTTC. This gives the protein CASSTGQGKTYEQYF.

CDR3 loop: CASRPALGGGHGYTF. The CDR3, as DNA: TGTGCCAGTCGCCCCGCCCTCGGGGGGGGCCATGGCTACACCTTC. This chain uses TRBV19 with TRBJ1-2; possibly TRBD1 for D (6 bases). Germline CDR1 LNHDA, CDR2 SQIVND (reference sequence). Trimming stripped 8 bases from V and 6 bases from J, with 22 bases between. The CDR3 contains 15 residues.

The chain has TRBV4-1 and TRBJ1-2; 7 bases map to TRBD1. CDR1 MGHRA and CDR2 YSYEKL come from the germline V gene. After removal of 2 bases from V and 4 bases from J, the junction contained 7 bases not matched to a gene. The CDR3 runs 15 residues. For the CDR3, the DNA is TGCGCCAGCAGCCAACACCAGGGGGATAGCTATGGCTACACCTTC. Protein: CASSQHQGDSYGYTF.